This T cell receptor beta chain was sequenced in a study of blood T cells in healthy people across ages. This clonotype was picked up a small number of times. The junction had 13 bases not matched to a gene; V was cut back by 2 bases and J by 7 bases. This CDR3 contains 16 residues. Per germline, CDR1 SGHAT and CDR2 FQNNGV. Sample-barcoded 5' priming and a J-beta primer mix drove a second PCR of about 7 to 11 cycles. TCRdb passed the 5' RACE reads through MiXCR, listing each CDR3 protein once. The sample lists approximately 1.5 million distinct CDR3 sequences, approximately 39% occurring once. The source material was blood. V is TRBV11-2 and J is TRBJ2-7; 8 bases are shared with TRBD1. This TCR was recovered from a woman between 18 and 30 years old in good health. The CDR3 bases are TGTGCCAGCAGCTTACCTATCGGGACAGGTTACAATGAGCAGTACTTC. This gives the protein CASSLPIGTGYNEQYF.